This T cell receptor beta chain appears in the sequencing data of a study of T cell responses to AZD1222 COVID-19 vaccine. With respect to this clone: Its antigen is undetermined.

Repertoires were generated with immunoSEQ multiplex PCR, while TCRdb's copy carries only in-frame clones and drops some. The table includes about 160,000 clones, about 90% detected once. Study-level findings and limits: Donors were chiefly white British, with a greater number of females, and clonal diversity was perhaps underestimated. Distributed over spike, vaccine-associated CD4 TCRs predominated at 160-218 and 743-854. Only five to seven individuals given AZD1222 were seropositive at baseline.

Trimming removed 3 bases at V and 8 bases at J, with 10 bases between. CDR3 length equals 13 residues. The chain carries TRBV12-3 or TRBV12-4 and TRBJ1-4, with D uncertain. Material: peripheral blood, obtained 28 days after the second AZD1222 dose. The sequence was obtained from an adult who received the AZD1222 COVID-19 vaccine. The CDR3 sequence: CASSFPGREKLFF. As DNA, the CDR3 is TGTGCCAGCAGTTTTCCGGGTCGGGAAAAACTGTTTTTT.